A single TCR beta chain is shown here with its context. What it binds is not known. This sample is part of a study of OX40 agonist ivuxolimab in advanced cancers. Study-level information: Cancers in dose escalation were hepatocellular, melanoma, renal cell and head and neck. Study outcomes and limitations: Some nonresponders additionally presented with little normalized T-cell clonal expansion. The study found that CD8+ T cells averaged more expanded clones than CD4+.

V was pared by 7 bases and J by 11 bases, with 15 bases between. The V gene's germline CDR1 is MNHNS and CDR2 SASEGT. The CDR3 runs 11 residues. Autoimmune disease history or systemic immunosuppression barred patients. Some clones are missing from TCRdb's copy, which holds only in-frame ones; the method was immunoSEQ multiplex PCR. The profile shows tens of thousands of clones, about 90% of them singletons. The chain employs TRBV6-1 and TRBJ2-7, with D tentatively TRBD2 (6 bases). Sequencing was performed on CD4+ or CD8+ T cells sorted from blood, taken in a trial of the OX40 agonist ivuxolimab. The clonotype comes from an adult with an advanced solid tumor such as melanoma, head and neck, liver or kidney cancer. Here the CDR3 reads CASIAGTRKYF. Written as DNA, the CDR3 is TGTGCCAGCATCGCGGGGACCCGGAAGTACTTC.